This T cell receptor beta chain came from a study of T cell repertoires in cytomegalovirus infection. Across the study: Public TCR beta signatures were indicative of both CMV infection and a matching HLA type.

Via MiXCR, TCRdb re-called the reads, giving one row per CDR3 protein. Here the sample spans 200,000 to 300,000 distinct CDR3 sequences, around 9% being singletons. This clonotype was detected a few times. Sequencing was done on a sample of PBMCs. This TCR came from a human donor in good health (CMV status not recorded). Some clones in this sample may be carry-over from other donors' samples.

CDR3 bases: TGTGCCATCAGTGGAGGAACGAACACCATATATTTT. It codes for CAISGGTNTIYF. The chain has TRBV10-3 and TRBJ1-3; D remains ambiguous. Germline CDR1 ENHRY, CDR2 SYGVKD. V gave up 4 bases and J gave up 7 bases, with 8 bases separating them. The CDR3 consists of 12 residues.